The sequence of this TCR beta chain was determined in a study of control samples from healthy donors and cancer patients. Clones were sequenced by immunoSEQ multiplex PCR, and TCRdb holds only the in-frame ones, with some missing. Of tens of thousands of clones in the sample, more than 80% are singletons; the top ten hold about 3%. CDR1 is LGHDT and CDR2 is YNNKEL in the germline V gene (reference sequence). Trimming took 3 bases from V and 7 from J; bases not matched to a gene: 8. CDR3 size: 15 residues. Points on this clone: Other DNA variants within this sample encode the same CDR3.

The receptor was isolated from a woman aged 45-65 years with lung cancer. The chain links TRBV3-1 (or the pseudogene TRBV3-2) to TRBJ1-3; 8 nucleotides align to TRBD1. Sequenced material: PBMCs. The CDR3, as DNA: TGTGCCAGCAGCCAGGGTCAGGGGGCGGAGAACACCATATATTTT. Translated, it gives CASSQGQGAENTIYF.